This entry is about one TCR beta chain. Antigen specificity is unknown. This entry belongs to a study of radiotherapy plus CTLA-4 blockade in lung cancer. Background on the study: About 17% of enrolled patients responded objectively, and roughly 30% had disease control.

Assay: immunoSEQ multiplex PCR; the TCRdb copy retains only in-frame clones and omits some. The sample has approximately 45,000 clones, roughly 60% seen once. This CDR3 comprises 16 residues. CDR1 is LNHDA, CDR2 SQIVND, per germline (reference sequence). Study-wide points: There was expansion of tumor-derived TCR clones in blood after radiotherapy plus ipilimumab. Interferon-beta and early blood T cell clone dynamics reportedly predicted response best.

The J gene is TRBJ2-5, the V gene TRBV19, with D perhaps TRBD2 (6 bases). The end of the DNA is better explained by TRBJ2-7, so the J call may be wrong. The sample was peripheral blood, taken from a patient treated with radiotherapy plus ipilimumab. This sequence was found in a human donor with non-small cell lung cancer who had a partial response to radiotherapy plus ipilimumab. The CDR3 DNA reads TGTGCCAGTAGGCCCCCGGTTGGAGGGCGGATCTACGAGCAGTACTTC. Encoded protein: CASRPPVGGRIYEQYF.